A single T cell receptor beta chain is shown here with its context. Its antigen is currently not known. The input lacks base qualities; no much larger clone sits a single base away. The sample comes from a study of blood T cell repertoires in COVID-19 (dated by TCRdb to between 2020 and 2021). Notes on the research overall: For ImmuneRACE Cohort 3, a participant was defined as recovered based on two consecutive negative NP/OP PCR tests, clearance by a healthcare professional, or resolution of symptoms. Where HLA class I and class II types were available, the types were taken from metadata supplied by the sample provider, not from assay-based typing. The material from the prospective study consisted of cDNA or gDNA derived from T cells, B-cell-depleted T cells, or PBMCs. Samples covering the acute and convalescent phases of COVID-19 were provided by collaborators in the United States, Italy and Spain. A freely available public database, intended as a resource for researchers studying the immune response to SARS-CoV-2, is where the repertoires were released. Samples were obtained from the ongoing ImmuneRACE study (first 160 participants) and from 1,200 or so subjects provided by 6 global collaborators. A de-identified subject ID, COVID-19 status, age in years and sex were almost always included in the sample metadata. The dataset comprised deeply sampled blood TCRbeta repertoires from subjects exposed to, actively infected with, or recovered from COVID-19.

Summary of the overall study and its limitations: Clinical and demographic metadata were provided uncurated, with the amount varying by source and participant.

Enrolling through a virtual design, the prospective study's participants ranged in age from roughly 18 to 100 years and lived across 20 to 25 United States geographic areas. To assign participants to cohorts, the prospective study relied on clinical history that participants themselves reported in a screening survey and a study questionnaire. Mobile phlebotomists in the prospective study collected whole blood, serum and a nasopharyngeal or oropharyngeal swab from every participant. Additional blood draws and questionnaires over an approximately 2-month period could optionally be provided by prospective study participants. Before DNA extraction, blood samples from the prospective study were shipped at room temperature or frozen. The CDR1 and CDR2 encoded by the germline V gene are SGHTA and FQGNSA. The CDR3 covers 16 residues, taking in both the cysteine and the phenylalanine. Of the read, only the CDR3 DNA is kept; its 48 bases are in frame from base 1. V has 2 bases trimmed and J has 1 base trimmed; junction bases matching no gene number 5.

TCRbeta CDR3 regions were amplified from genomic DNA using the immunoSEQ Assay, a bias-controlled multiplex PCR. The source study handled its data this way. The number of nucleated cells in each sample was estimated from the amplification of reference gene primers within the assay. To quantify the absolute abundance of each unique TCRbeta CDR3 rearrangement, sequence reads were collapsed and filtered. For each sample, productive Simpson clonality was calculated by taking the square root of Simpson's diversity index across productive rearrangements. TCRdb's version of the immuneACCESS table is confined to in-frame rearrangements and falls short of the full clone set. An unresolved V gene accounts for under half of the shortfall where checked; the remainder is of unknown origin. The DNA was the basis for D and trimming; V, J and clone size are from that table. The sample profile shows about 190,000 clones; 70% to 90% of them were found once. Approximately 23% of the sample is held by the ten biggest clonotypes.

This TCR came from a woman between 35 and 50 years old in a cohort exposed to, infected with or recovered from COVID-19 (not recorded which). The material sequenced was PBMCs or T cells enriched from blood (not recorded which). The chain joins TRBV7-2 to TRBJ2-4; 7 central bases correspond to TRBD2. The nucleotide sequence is TGTGCCAGCAGCTTATCTGGGGGGGGTGCCAAAAACATTCAGTACTTC. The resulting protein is CASSLSGGGAKNIQYF.